This is a list of T cell receptor beta chains from one sample in a study of blood T cells in healthy people across ages. TCRdb reprocessed the 5' RACE reads via MiXCR and lists one record per CDR3 protein. There are under 800,000 distinct CDR3 sequences in the sample; around 20% occur only once, and 3.5% to 4% lies in the top ten. Sequencing was performed on blood. The receptors come from a man between 65 and 85 years old in good health. The CDR3 runs from the conserved cysteine through the conserved F or W.

v_gene	j_gene	CDR3aa
TRBV20-1	TRBJ2-5	CSAPTGWQETQYF
TRBV20-1	TRBJ2-7	CSAETGTYEQYF
TRBV3-1	TRBJ1-2	CASSPIDSSLYGYTF
TRBV29-1	TRBJ2-7	CSVEGQGGYEQYF
TRBV15	TRBJ2-1	CATSREGAGYNEQFF
TRBV3-1	TRBJ1-1	CASSQSGAEAYGTEAFF
TRBV28	TRBJ1-5	CASGYTGTGFVGNQPQHF
TRBV20-1	TRBJ2-7	CSARRGLAGDSYEQYF
TRBV5-1	TRBJ2-7	CASSLSGSSRNEQYF
TRBV10-3	-	CAIGDAQETQYF
TRBV29-1	TRBJ2-7	CSAEDPGDEQYF
TRBV7-8	-	CASSLDRVSPHEQYF
TRBV11-2	TRBJ1-1	CASSSFEGTEAFF
TRBV3-1	TRBJ1-3	CASSPAGVFGNTIYF
TRBV5-1	TRBJ2-3	CASRPASADTQYF
TRBV2	TRBJ2-6	CASSEALGRQVRSGANVLTF
TRBV6-2/TRBV6-3	TRBJ1-1	CASSYWGADTEAFF
TRBV27	TRBJ2-4	CASSSSTVGFKNIQYF
TRBV15	TRBJ1-1	CATKVSVNTEAFF
TRBV21-1	TRBJ2-7	CASSNSIHYPRTQMSSYEQYF
TRBV28	TRBJ2-5	CASSLKQGAGEQYF
TRBV13	TRBJ2-4	CASSSLRGIQYF
TRBV25-1	TRBJ2-7	CASSETGTSASGQYF
TRBV7-2	TRBJ2-3	CASSSESGGTDTQYF
TRBV10-3	TRBJ2-7	CATGQYYEQYF
TRBV12-3/TRBV12-4	TRBJ1-2	CAGSLGQGAGGYTF
TRBV3-1	TRBJ1-3	CASSQRRPSGNTIYF
TRBV27	TRBJ1-4	CASRGTGGGEKLFF
TRBV29-1	TRBJ1-4	CSVSQGDEKLFF
TRBV7-8	TRBJ2-4	CASSLSGRGAKNIQYF
TRBV15	TRBJ1-4	CATSTGGTNEKLFF